The 8 T cell receptor beta chains listed next were all sequenced from one sample in a study of cytomegalovirus exposure and HLA in healthy donors. Primers for the PCR totalled 60 Vbeta and 13 Jbeta. The table came from immunoSEQ multiplex PCR; TCRdb's copy has only in-frame clones and leaves some out. Among about 120,000 clones listed, 77% were seen once. Sequencing was done on a sample of PBMCs. The receptors come from a man aged 40-49 years in good health and CMV-seropositive.

V gene TRBV5-1 combines with J gene TRBJ1-5, with 7 nucleotides matching TRBD1. Germline-derived CDR1 and CDR2 are SGHRS and YFSETQ. The CDR3 consists of 15 residues. V shed 3 bases, J shed 0 bases, and the junction held 3 bases outside the gene matches. CDR3 protein: CASSSGTDSNQPQHF. The DNA for the CDR3 is TGCGCCAGCAGCTCGGGGACAGATAGCAATCAGCCCCAGCATTTT. Supplemented by reference TRBV5-1 and TRBJ1-5, the full variable domain reads KAGVTQTPRYLIKTRGQQVTLSCSPISGHRSVSWYQQTPGQGLQFLFEYFSETQRNKGNFPGRFSGRQFSNSRSEMNVSTLELGDSALYLCASSSGTDSNQPQHFGDGTRLSIL.

The genes are TRBV12-5 and TRBJ2-2, with unresolved D. The V end lost 2 bases, the J end lost 4 bases, and 8 bases lay between the germline ends. CDR3 length equals 14 residues. The germline gives CDR1 LGHNT, CDR2 FRNRAP. The CDR3, as DNA: TGTGCTAGTGGTTTGAACTCCGGCACCGGGGAGCTGTTTTTT. Amino acid sequence: CASGLNSGTGELFF.

The chain carries TRBV11-3 and TRBJ2-2, with TRBD2 matching over 8 bases. The CDR3 consists of 16 residues. After removal of 1 base from V and 6 bases from J, the junction contained 7 bases not matched to a gene. CDR1 is SGHNT, CDR2 YENEEA, per germline. CDR3 region: CASSLGATSVAGELFF. In DNA form, the CDR3 reads TGTGCCAGCAGCTTAGGTGCGACTAGCGTAGCCGGGGAGCTGTTTTTT.

The gene calls are TRBV27 and TRBJ2-7; tentative D call: TRBD2 (5 bases). There are 14 residues in the CDR3. V lost 2 bases and J 7 bases, leaving 15 bases between the germline ends. Per germline, CDR1 MNHEY and CDR2 SMNVEV (reference sequence). The CDR3 nucleotides are TGTGCCAGCAGTTTAGTAGGGCGGGTGGAAGAGCAGTACTTC. Translating it yields CASSLVGRVEEQYF.

V is TRBV4-3 and J is TRBJ2-7; no reliable D call. V shed 0 bases and J shed 0 bases, with 15 bases lying between them. The CDR3 totals 17 residues. Germline assignment: CDR1 LGHNA and CDR2 YSLEER. The CDR3: CASSQDITVQSSYEQYF. The CDR3 DNA reads as TGCGCCAGCAGCCAAGATATTACAGTCCAGAGCTCCTACGAGCAGTACTTC.

The table lists this clone with a few counts. The chain couples TRBV29-1 to TRBJ2-5; weak D call: TRBD2 (6 bases). Trimming stripped 6 bases from V and 5 bases from J, with 13 bases between. Germline assignment: CDR1 SQVTM and CDR2 ANQGSEA. The CDR3 has 12 residues. The CDR3 DNA sequence: TGCAGCGTGGATGGGGGGAGGGAGACCCAGTACTTC. Protein: CSVDGGRETQYF.

The chain employs TRBV9 and TRBJ1-3; possible D gene TRBD1, 5 bases. This CDR3 contains 17 residues. Germline-derived CDR1 and CDR2 are SGDLS and YYNGEE. Trimming removed 4 bases from V and 3 bases from J, with 20 bases in between. CDR3 loop: CASSRDAGGASGNTIYF. The CDR3 DNA reads TGTGCCAGCAGCCGAGACGCGGGAGGGGCGAGTGGAAACACCATATATTTT.

The V call is TRBV7-9, the J call TRBJ2-1; a weak D match, TRBD2 (6 bases). The CDR3 has 15 residues. CDR1 and CDR2 (germline): SEHNR, FQNEAQ (reference sequence). Trimming cost V 5 bases and J 8 bases, with 19 bases left between them. For the CDR3, the DNA is TGTGCCAGCAGCCATCCTACGGGGGTGGTAGATGAGCAGTTCTTC. As protein: CASSHPTGVVDEQFF.